This T cell receptor (beta chain) was obtained from a study of blood T cell repertoires in COVID-19. Overall study context: Sites in the United States, Italy and Spain provided acute and convalescent COVID-19 samples.

As originally analysed: Estimation of nucleated cell counts relied on the amplification of reference gene primers. Produced via immunoSEQ multiplex PCR; TCRdb's table is partial and in-frame only. V and J calls and clone size follow that table, whereas D and trimming were derived from the DNA. The sample lists about 250,000 clones, roughly 82% occurring once. Germline CDR1 MDHEN, CDR2 SYDVKM. V lost 1 base and J lost 7, with 7 bases in between. The CDR3 is 12 amino acids. Specimen: peripheral blood. This receptor was identified in an elderly woman with active or convalescent COVID-19. The chain combines TRBV28 with TRBJ1-1; D is undetermined. This CDR3 is CASSLFSSEAFF. For the CDR3, the DNA is TGTGCCAGCAGTTTATTTTCGAGTGAAGCTTTCTTT.